This entry features one TCR beta chain sequence. TCRdb's copy holds only in-frame clones and misses some; the assay was immunoSEQ multiplex PCR. Here the sample spans about 24,000 clones, about 39% being singletons. The sample is drawn from a study of graft-versus-host responses after intestinal transplantation. Study as a whole: Isolated intestinal, liver-intestinal, or multivisceral transplants had been given to the recipients. For two to three years after anti-thymocyte globulin induction, all recipients took tacrolimus and steroids.

Between the trimmed V and J ends, which lost 10 bases and 3 bases, there was a span of 8 bases. This CDR3 comprises 11 residues. CDR1 and CDR2 (germline): SNHLY, FYNNEI. Notes on the study in general: Some GvH clones were seen earlier in gut or blood, suggesting intestinal origin. High graft-versus-host to host-versus-graft clonal ratios were seen in allografts of patients with graft-donor T cell macrochimerism.

This sample comprised alloreactive CD4+ T cells from a mixed lymphocyte reaction culture, obtained before intestinal transplant. This sample's subset: CFSE-low proliferating T cells sorted from approximately 6-day pre-transplant mixed lymphocyte reaction (GvH or HvG direction). J is TRBJ2-3 and V is TRBV2; the D gene is possibly TRBD1 (5 bases). This sequence was found in a human patient who received an intestinal transplant. The CDR3 loop reads CATRTTDTQYF. Written as DNA, the CDR3 is TGTGCCACTCGGACAACAGATACGCAGTATTTT.